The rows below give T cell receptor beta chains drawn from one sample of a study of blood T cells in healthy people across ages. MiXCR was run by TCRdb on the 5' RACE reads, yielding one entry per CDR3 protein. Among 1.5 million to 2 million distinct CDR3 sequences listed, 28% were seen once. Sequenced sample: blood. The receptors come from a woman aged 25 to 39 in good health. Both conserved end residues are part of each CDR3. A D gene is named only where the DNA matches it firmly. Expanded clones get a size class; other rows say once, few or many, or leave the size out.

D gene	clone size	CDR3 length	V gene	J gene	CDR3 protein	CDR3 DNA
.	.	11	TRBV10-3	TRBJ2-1	CAISEAEEQFF	TGTGCCATCAGTGAGGCGGAGGAGCAGTTCTTC
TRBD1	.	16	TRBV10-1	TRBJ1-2	CASSLDRGQVDYGYTF	TGCGCCAGCAGTCTGGACAGGGGGCAGGTGGACTATGGCTACACCTTC
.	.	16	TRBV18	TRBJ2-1	CASSPDGGPSYNEQFF	TGTGCCAGCTCTCCAGATGGGGGGCCGTCCTACAATGAGCAGTTCTTC
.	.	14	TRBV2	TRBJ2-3	CASSEQETTDTQYF	TGTGCCAGCAGTGAACAGGAGACCACAGATACGCAGTATTTT
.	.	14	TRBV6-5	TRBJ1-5	CASSYSPPPGPQHF	TGTGCCAGCAGTTACAGCCCCCCCCCCGGGCCCCAGCATTTT
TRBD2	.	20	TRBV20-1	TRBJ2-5	CSAIGAYLAGGEMRQETQYF	TGCAGTGCTATAGGAGCTTATCTAGCGGGGGGAGAGATGAGACAAGAGACCCAGTACTTC
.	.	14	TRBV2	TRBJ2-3	CASIRTVSTDTQYF	TGTGCCAGCATTAGGACAGTTAGCACAGATACGCAGTATTTT
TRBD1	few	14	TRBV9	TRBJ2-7	CASSVAWTGDEQYF	TGTGCCAGCAGCGTAGCGTGGACAGGGGACGAGCAGTACTTC
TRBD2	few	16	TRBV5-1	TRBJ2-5	CASSLVAGGSAETQYF	TGCGCCAGCAGCTTGGTAGCGGGGGGCTCTGCAGAGACCCAGTACTTC
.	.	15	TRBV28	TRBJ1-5	CASSLSRQTHQPQHF	TGTGCCAGCAGTTTATCAAGACAGACCCATCAGCCCCAGCATTTT
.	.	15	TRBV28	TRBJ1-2	CASSSYPDKTYGYTF	TGTGCCAGCAGTTCATACCCGGACAAGACCTATGGCTACACCTTC
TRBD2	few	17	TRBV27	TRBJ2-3	CASSPKPGAGGRDTQYF	TGTGCCAGCAGTCCAAAGCCGGGAGCGGGAGGGCGAGATACGCAGTATTTT
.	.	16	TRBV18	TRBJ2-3	CASSPLKSLATDTQYF	TGTGCCAGCTCACCATTAAAGTCGCTAGCGACAGATACGCAGTATTTT
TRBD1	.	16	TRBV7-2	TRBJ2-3	CASSFDRGRATDTQYF	TGTGCCAGCAGCTTCGACAGGGGGCGCGCAACAGATACGCAGTATTTT
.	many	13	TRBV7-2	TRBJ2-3	CASSLRRADTQYF	TGTGCCAGCAGCCTCAGAAGGGCAGATACGCAGTATTTT
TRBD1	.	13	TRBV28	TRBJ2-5	CASSKGRGREQYF	TGTGCCAGCAGTAAGGGCAGGGGGCGAGAGCAGTACTTC
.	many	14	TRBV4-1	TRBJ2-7	CASSQEGASNEQYF	TGCGCCAGCAGCCAAGAAGGGGCAAGCAACGAGCAGTACTTC
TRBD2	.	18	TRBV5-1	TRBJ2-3	CASSFSGTSGRMTDTQYF	TGCGCCAGCAGCTTCTCCGGGACTAGCGGGAGAATGACAGATACGCAGTATTTT
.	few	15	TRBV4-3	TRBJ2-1	CASSQEGARNNEQFF	TGCGCCAGCAGCCAAGAGGGGGCCAGAAACAATGAGCAGTTCTTC
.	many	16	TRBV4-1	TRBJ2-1	CASSQVSGTPDTPRFF	TGCGCCAGCAGCCAAGTATCAGGGACCCCCGATACACCGCGGTTCTTC
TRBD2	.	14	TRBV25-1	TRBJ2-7	CANSESSGRNEQYF	TGTGCCAACAGTGAATCTAGCGGGAGGAACGAGCAGTACTTC
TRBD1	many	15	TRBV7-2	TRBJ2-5	CASSLGTERQETQYF	TGTGCCAGCAGCCTTGGGACAGAAAGACAAGAGACCCAGTACTTC
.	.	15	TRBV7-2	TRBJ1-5	CASSLRSSSNQPQHF	TGTGCCAGCAGCTTAAGGTCAAGTAGCAATCAGCCCCAGCATTTT
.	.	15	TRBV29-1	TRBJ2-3	CSVEREGKSTDTQYF	TGCAGCGTTGAAAGAGAGGGGAAAAGCACAGATACGCAGTATTTT
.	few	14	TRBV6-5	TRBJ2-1	CASSGGSSYNERFF	TGTGCCAGCAGTGGAGGGAGCTCCTACAATGAGCGGTTCTTC
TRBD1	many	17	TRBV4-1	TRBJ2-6	CASSQGDSHSGANVLTF	TGCGCCAGCAGCCAAGGGGACAGCCACTCTGGGGCCAACGTCCTGACTTTC
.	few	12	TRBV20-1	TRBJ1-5	CSARVANQPQHF	TGCAGTGCTAGAGTCGCGAATCAGCCCCAGCATTTT